Sample share makes the clone carrying this T cell receptor (beta chain) medium-sized. Its antigen is currently unknown. This specimen belongs to a study of liver allograft versus peripheral blood T cells. Study in general: Transplanted-liver T cell receptor repertoires were compared with recipients' peripheral blood repertoires.

The CDR3 is 18 amino acids. After removal of 6 bases from V and 0 bases from J, the junction contained 12 bases not matched to a gene. CDR1 SGHTA and CDR2 FQGNSA come from the germline V gene. General study points: Peripheral blood repertoires reportedly differed from the T cell receptor repertoires found inside liver allografts.

TCRdb reprocessed the reads via MiXCR and lists one record per CDR3 protein. The sample holds approximately 2,500 distinct CDR3 sequences, 15% to 20% seen once. This chain uses TRBV7-2 with TRBJ1-4, with 8 bases aligning to TRBD1. This TCR came from a human patient who had a liver transplant. Some T cells here may be from the graft donor. CDR3 loop: CASSPAGTGPATNEKLFF. CDR3 nucleotides: TGTGCCAGCAGTCCTGCCGGGACAGGCCCTGCAACTAATGAAAAACTGTTTTTT.